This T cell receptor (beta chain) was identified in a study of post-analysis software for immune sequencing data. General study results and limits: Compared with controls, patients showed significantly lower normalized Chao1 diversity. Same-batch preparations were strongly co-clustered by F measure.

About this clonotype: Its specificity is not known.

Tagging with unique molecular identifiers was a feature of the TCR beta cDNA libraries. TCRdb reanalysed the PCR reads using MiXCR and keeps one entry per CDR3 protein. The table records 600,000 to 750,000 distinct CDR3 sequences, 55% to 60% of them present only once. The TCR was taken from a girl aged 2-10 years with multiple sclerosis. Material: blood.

The CDR3 DNA is TGTGCCAGCAGATCAACTCAGGGCTATGGCTACACCTTC. Its translation: CASRSTQGYGYTF. The gene calls are TRBV12-3 or TRBV12-4 and TRBJ1-2; a possible D gene is TRBD1 (5 bases). The CDR3 loop spans 13 amino acids. V dropped 6 bases and J dropped 4 bases, with 12 bases sitting between them.